Listed below are T cell receptor beta chains from one sample, sequenced in a study of T cell repertoires in ileal Crohn's disease. Profiled with immunoSEQ multiplex PCR; TCRdb holds only in-frame clones, not every one. The data hold fewer than 20,000 clones, with over 45% observed a single time. The specimen was ileal tissue. These receptor sequences come from an adult with Crohn's disease. CDR3s include the opening cysteine and the closing phenylalanine or tryptophan. Each record gives: J gene, clone size, V gene, D gene, CDR3 DNA, CDR3 protein. A D gene is named only where the DNA matches it firmly. Clone size appears in some rows only: once, few, many, or a class for an expanded clone.

J gene: TRBJ1-5
clone size: .
V gene: TRBV2
D gene: .
CDR3 DNA: TGTGCCAGCAGTCCAGGGTCCCTACAGCCCCAGCATTTT
CDR3 protein: CASSPGSLQPQHF

J gene: TRBJ1-2
clone size: .
V gene: TRBV18
D gene: TRBD1
CDR3 DNA: TGTGCCAGCTCACAACTACCGGGACAGGATTATGGCTACACCTTC
CDR3 protein: CASSQLPGQDYGYTF

J gene: TRBJ1-5
clone size: .
V gene: TRBV10-2
D gene: TRBD1
CDR3 DNA: TGCGCCAGTAAACAGGGGGCTGGAAATCAGCCCCAGCATTTT
CDR3 protein: CASKQGAGNQPQHF

J gene: TRBJ2-7
clone size: few
V gene: TRBV4-1
D gene: .
CDR3 DNA: TGCGCCAGCAGCCAAGACCTAGGACAGCGATACGAGCAGTACTTC
CDR3 protein: CASSQDLGQRYEQYF

J gene: TRBJ2-4
clone size: .
V gene: TRBV4-2
D gene: TRBD2
CDR3 DNA: TGTGCCAGCAGCCACTCCGGGACTAGCGGAGACATTCAGTACTTC
CDR3 protein: CASSHSGTSGDIQYF

J gene: TRBJ2-1
clone size: .
V gene: TRBV29-1
D gene: TRBD2
CDR3 DNA: TGCAGCCCTCTCTTAGCGGGAGCCCCCAATGAGCAGTTCTTC
CDR3 protein: CSPLLAGAPNEQFF

J gene: TRBJ1-5
clone size: .
V gene: TRBV19
D gene: TRBD1
CDR3 DNA: TGTGCCAGTAGTGGACAGGGTAGCGGTCAGCCCCAGCATTTT
CDR3 protein: CASSGQGSGQPQHF

J gene: TRBJ2-3
clone size: .
V gene: TRBV18
D gene: .
CDR3 DNA: TGTGCCAGCCAGAGTAGCGGTTCTAGCACAGATACGCAGTATTTT
CDR3 protein: CASQSSGSSTDTQYF

J gene: TRBJ2-7
clone size: .
V gene: TRBV27
D gene: TRBD2
CDR3 DNA: TGTGCCAGCAGTCTCGGGAGGGGACGGTCCTACGAGCAGTACTTC
CDR3 protein: CASSLGRGRSYEQYF

J gene: TRBJ2-4
clone size: few
V gene: TRBV11-2
D gene: TRBD1
CDR3 DNA: TGTGCCAGCAGCGCCCCACAGGGGACCAAAAACATTCAGTACTTC
CDR3 protein: CASSAPQGTKNIQYF

J gene: TRBJ2-4
clone size: few
V gene: TRBV27
D gene: .
CDR3 DNA: TGTGCCAGCAGTCCTGTCCCGGAGAAAACCATTCAGTACTTC
CDR3 protein: CASSPVPEKTIQYF

J gene: TRBJ2-7
clone size: .
V gene: TRBV6-6
D gene: TRBD1
CDR3 DNA: TGTGCCAGCAGGGACGGGACAGCTTCCTACGAGCAGTACTTC
CDR3 protein: CASRDGTASYEQYF

J gene: TRBJ1-2
clone size: .
V gene: TRBV28
D gene: TRBD1
CDR3 DNA: TGTGCCAGTGGACAGGGTAGCTATGGCTACACCTTC
CDR3 protein: CASGQGSYGYTF

J gene: TRBJ1-2
clone size: .
V gene: TRBV19
D gene: .
CDR3 DNA: TGTGCCAGTAGTATAGAGGGCACCCGCAACCACGGCTACACCTTC
CDR3 protein: CASSIEGTRNHGYTF

J gene: TRBJ2-1
clone size: once
V gene: TRBV2
D gene: .
CDR3 DNA: TGTGCCAGCAATAGAGACAGGTCCTACAATGAGCAGTTCTTC
CDR3 protein: CASNRDRSYNEQFF

J gene: TRBJ2-1
clone size: .
V gene: TRBV7-2
D gene: TRBD2
CDR3 DNA: TGTGCCAGCAGGTGGGGGGGGAATGAGCAGTTCTTC
CDR3 protein: CASRWGGNEQFF

J gene: TRBJ1-2
clone size: .
V gene: TRBV9
D gene: .
CDR3 DNA: TGTGCCAGCAGCCCCGGGATAGATGGCTATGGCTACACCTTC
CDR3 protein: CASSPGIDGYGYTF

J gene: TRBJ1-4
clone size: .
V gene: TRBV6-1
D gene: .
CDR3 DNA: TGTGCCAGCAGTGATAGCCGAGAAGGTGAAAAACTGTTTTTT
CDR3 protein: CASSDSREGEKLFF